This T cell receptor (beta chain) was found in a study of control samples from healthy donors and cancer patients. Only in-frame clones appear in the TCRdb table, and some are missing; sequencing was by immunoSEQ multiplex PCR. The sample has a few hundred thousand clones, 80% to 95% seen once; the top ten hold approximately 6.3%. The CDR3 is 16 amino acids. CDR1 is SNHLY, CDR2 FYNNEI, per germline. The V end was cut by 4 bases, the J end by 4 bases, with 20 bases between. The receptor comes from a man aged 40-49 years with head and neck cancer. Source material: PBMCs. This rearrangement joins TRBV2 to TRBJ2-7, with D possibly matching TRBD2 (5 bases). The CDR3: CASSVRSGRMGYEQYF. In DNA, the CDR3 is TGTGCCAGCAGTGTTCGGTCGGGGAGAATGGGATACGAGCAGTACTTC. Full variable domain (outside the CDR3, taken from reference TRBV2 and TRBJ2-7): EPEVTQTPSHQVTQMGQEVILRCVPISNHLYFYWYRQILGQKVEFLVSFYNNEISEKSEIFDDQFSVERPDGSNFTLKIRSTKLEDSAMYFCASSVRSGRMGYEQYFGPGTRLTVT.